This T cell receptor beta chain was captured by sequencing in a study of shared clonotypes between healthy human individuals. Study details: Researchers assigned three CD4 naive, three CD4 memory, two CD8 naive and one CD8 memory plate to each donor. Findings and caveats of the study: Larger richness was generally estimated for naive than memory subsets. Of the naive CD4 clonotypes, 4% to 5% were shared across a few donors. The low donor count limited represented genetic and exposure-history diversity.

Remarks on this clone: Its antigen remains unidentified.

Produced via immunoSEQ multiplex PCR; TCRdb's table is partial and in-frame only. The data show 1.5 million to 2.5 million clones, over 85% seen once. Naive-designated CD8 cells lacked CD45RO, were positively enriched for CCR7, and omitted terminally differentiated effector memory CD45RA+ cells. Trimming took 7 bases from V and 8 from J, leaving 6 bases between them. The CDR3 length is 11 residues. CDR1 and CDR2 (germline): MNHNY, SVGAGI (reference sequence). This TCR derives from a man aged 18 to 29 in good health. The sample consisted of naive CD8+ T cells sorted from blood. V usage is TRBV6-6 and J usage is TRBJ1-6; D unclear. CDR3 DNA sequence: TGTGCCAGCACAGATGATTCACCCCTCCACTTT. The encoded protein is CASTDDSPLHF.